What follows are 20 T cell receptor beta chains derived from one specimen sequenced in a study of neurological immune-mediated disorders. TCRdb reanalysed the 5' RACE reads using MiXCR and keeps one entry per CDR3 protein. The data contain about 62,000 distinct CDR3 sequences, around 5.2% of them singletons. Specimen: PBMCs. The receptors were gathered from a woman aged 45-60 years with multiple sclerosis.

This clonotype was counted many times. The chain carries TRBV10-3 and TRBJ2-1; D gene ambiguous. With 2 bases removed from V and 9 bases from J, the gap between germline ends came to 8 bases. The germline gives CDR1 ENHRY, CDR2 SYGVKD. CDR3 size: 12 residues. CDR3 nucleotide sequence: TGTGCCATCAGTGAGGTCCCCGGTGAGCAGTTCTTC. Protein product: CAISEVPGEQFF.

The CDR3 DNA reads TGCGCCAGCAGGCCCCGACCTAACCAAGGGGGCAATGAGCAGTTCTTC. Translating gives CASRPRPNQGGNEQFF. This sequence joins TRBV5-1 and TRBJ2-1, with D perhaps TRBD1 (6 bases). The V end was cut by 5 bases, the J end by 6 bases, with 21 bases between. The germline V gene encodes CDR1 SGHRS and CDR2 YFSETQ. The CDR3 is 16 residues long.

Concerning this clonotype itself: Sequence at one end of the junction differs from germline and may be a read error. This rearrangement joins TRBV19 to TRBJ1-5, with D possibly TRBD1 on 6 matching bases. The germline CDR1 and CDR2 sequences are LNHDA and SQIVND (reference sequence). The CDR3 consists of 17 residues. The CDR3 loop reads CASSILGALTGNQPQNF. For the CDR3, the DNA is TGTGCCAGTAGTATTTTGGGGGCATTGACCGGCAATCAGCCCCAGAATTTT. The full variable domain, in which reference TRBV19 and TRBJ1-5 provide the parts outside the CDR3, is DGGITQSPKYLFRKEGQNVTLSCEQNLNHDAMYWYRQDPGQGLRLIYYSQIVNDFQKGDIAEGYSVSREKKESFPLTVTSAQKNPTAFYLCASSILGALTGNQPQNFGDGTRLSIL.

This clonotype was observed many times. This chain joins TRBV6-1 and TRBJ2-2; D tentatively fits TRBD1 or TRBD2 (5 bases each). The germline gives CDR1 MNHNS, CDR2 SASEGT. The CDR3 contains 15 residues. The V end was cut by 6 bases, the J end by 5 bases, with 16 bases between. CDR3 protein: CASSQGEVETGELFF. Written as DNA, the CDR3 is TGTGCCAGCAGCCAGGGAGAGGTTGAGACCGGGGAGCTGTTTTTT.

This clonotype has at least ten counts. V gene TRBV6-4 combines with J gene TRBJ1-1, with a tentative D call TRBD1 (6 bases). The V end was cut by 5 bases, the J end by 4 bases, with 11 bases between. The germline V gene encodes CDR1 MRHNA and CDR2 SNTAGT. The CDR3 extends over 13 amino acids. CDR3 bases: TGTGCCAGCAGTCTGGACAGATTCACTGAAGCTTTCTTT. It is translated as CASSLDRFTEAFF.

The sample holds many counts of this clonotype. The chain joins TRBV10-3 to TRBJ1-4; a weak D match, TRBD1 (5 bases). Looked up from germline, CDR1 is ENHRY and CDR2 is SYGVKD. This CDR3 comprises 16 residues. V gave up 0 bases and J gave up 8 bases, with 16 bases separating them. In DNA, the CDR3 is TGTGCCATCAGTGAGTCGATCTTCCAGGGAAAGGAAAAACTGTTTTTT. This encodes CAISESIFQGKEKLFF.

Only a few counts were recorded for this clonotype. The chain carries TRBV6-2 or TRBV6-3 and TRBJ2-1; no reliable D call. The CDR3 is 12 residues long. The ends were cut back, 6 bases at V and 6 bases at J, with 9 bases in the middle. Germline-derived CDR1 and CDR2 are MNHEY and SVGEGT. The CDR3 nucleotides are TGTGCCAGCAGACGAACTCGCAATGAGCAGTTCTTC. It yields the protein CASRRTRNEQFF.

There are many counts of this clonotype. V gene TRBV15 combines with J gene TRBJ1-2; D gene uncertain. The CDR3 contains 13 residues. V gave up 7 bases and J gave up 0 bases, with 9 bases separating them. In germline, CDR1 is LNHNV, CDR2 YYDKDF (reference sequence). The CDR3, as DNA: TGTGCCACCACCGGAATGGCTAACTATGGCTACACCTTC. It encodes CATTGMANYGYTF. The full variable domain, in which reference TRBV15 and TRBJ1-2 provide the parts outside the CDR3, is DAMVIQNPRYQVTQFGKPVTLSCSQTLNHNVMYWYQQKSSQAPKLLFHYYDKDFNNEADTPDNFQSRRPNTSFCFLDIRSPGLGDTAMYLCATTGMANYGYTFGSGTRLTVV.

This clonotype was recorded many times. The rearrangement uses TRBV14 and TRBJ2-3; D is tentatively TRBD1 or TRBD2 (5 bases each). Germline assignment: CDR1 SGHDN and CDR2 FVKESK. V lost 7 bases to trimming and J lost 4 bases, with 15 bases between them. There are 14 residues in the CDR3. The CDR3 is CASTGAGDADTQYF. The CDR3, as DNA: TGTGCCAGCACCGGTGCCGGGGACGCAGATACGCAGTATTTT. Full variable domain (remainder filled in from reference TRBV14 and TRBJ2-3): EAGVTQFPSHSVIEKGQTVTLRCDPISGHDNLYWYRRVMGKEIKFLLHFVKESKQDESGMPNNRFLAERTGGTYSTLKVQPAELEDSGVYFCASTGAGDADTQYFGPGTRLTVL.

This clonotype was counted many times. The chain recombines TRBV4-3 with TRBJ1-6, with D hard to call. Germline V CDR1 and CDR2: LGHNA, YSLEER. This CDR3 contains 14 residues. Trimming removed 2 bases from V and 6 bases from J, with 8 bases in between. CDR3 nucleotides: TGCGCCAGCAGCCAACTGAGCTTTAATTCACCCCTCCACTTT. Translation gives CASSQLSFNSPLHF.

This clonotype was found many times. The chain is built from TRBV14 and TRBJ2-2, with TRBD1 matching over 7 bases. J was trimmed by 4 bases and V by 1 base; bases with no gene match: 9. There are 17 residues in the CDR3. From germline, CDR1 is SGHDN and CDR2 FVKESK. CDR3 DNA sequence: TGTGCCAGCAGCCAAGCCAACAGGGGATTCGGCACCGGGGAGCTGTTTTTT. It codes for CASSQANRGFGTGELFF. Variable domain in full (rest from reference TRBV14 and TRBJ2-2): EAGVTQFPSHSVIEKGQTVTLRCDPISGHDNLYWYRRVMGKEIKFLLHFVKESKQDESGMPNNRFLAERTGGTYSTLKVQPAELEDSGVYFCASSQANRGFGTGELFFGEGSRLTVL.

A few counts support this clonotype. The rearrangement links TRBV20-1 to TRBJ2-1; 16 bases line up with TRBD2. Germline-derived CDR1 and CDR2 are DFQATT and SNEGSKA (reference sequence). The CDR3 has 15 amino acids. V dropped 6 bases and J dropped 9; count of bases not matched to a gene: 8. CDR3 residues: CSAPGTSGGASEQFF. In DNA, the CDR3 is TGCAGTGCCCCAGGGACTAGCGGGGGGGCCAGTGAGCAGTTCTTC.

In the case of this clonotype: Lacking the conserved final phenylalanine or tryptophan, this CDR3 likely reflects a read error. The CDR3 protein is CASKTTNEKLFI. As DNA, the CDR3 is TGTGCCAGCAAAACAACTAATGAAAAACTGTTTATT. This chain links TRBV6-2 or TRBV6-3 with TRBJ1-4; no reliable D call. The germline V and J ends were trimmed by 7 bases and 0 bases, with 3 bases remaining between them. The CDR3 spans 12 residues. Germline V lookup: CDR1 MNHEY, CDR2 SVGEGT.

This clonotype was counted ten times or more. The V and J genes are TRBV5-6 and TRBJ1-4; possible D gene TRBD1, 6 bases. Germline CDR1 reads SGHDT; CDR2 reads YYEEEE. The CDR3 has 16 residues. V lost 4 bases to trimming and J lost 8 bases, with 21 bases between them. CDR3 protein: CASSGGWGRDDEKLFF. As DNA, the CDR3 is TGTGCCAGCAGCGGTGGATGGGGGCGCGACGACGAAAAACTGTTTTTT.

Ten or more counts support this clonotype. This chain joins TRBV9 and TRBJ2-7; 7 bases line up with TRBD1. There are 14 residues in the CDR3. With 3 bases clipped from V and 0 bases from J, the junction kept 3 bases outside the gene matches. CDR1 is SGDLS, CDR2 YYNGEE, per germline. Here the CDR3 DNA reads TGTGCCAGCAGCGCTGGGACAGACTCCTACGAGCAGTACTTC. The encoded protein is CASSAGTDSYEQYF.

There are many counts of this clonotype. The rearrangement joins TRBV18 to TRBJ1-1, with 8 bases matching TRBD1. The CDR3 covers 14 residues. Germline V gives CDR1 KGHSH, CDR2 LQKENI. V shed 7 bases and J 2 bases; nucleotides not matched to a gene: 6. Here the CDR3 reads CASWSDRANTEAFF. The CDR3 DNA reads TGTGCCAGCTGGTCGGACAGGGCAAACACTGAAGCTTTCTTT.

As for this clonotype: Germline is not matched at one junction end, which may reflect a read error. This sequence joins TRBV20-1 and TRBJ1-5; TRBD1 matches 7 bases. The CDR3 covers 14 residues. Germline V gene data show CDR1 as DFQATT and CDR2 as SNEGSKA (reference sequence). CDR3 in DNA: TGCAGTGCTACACAGGGGATTGAGCATCAGCCCCAGAATTTT. It specifies CSATQGIEHQPQNF.

This clonotype was seen many times. This rearrangement joins TRBV7-3 to TRBJ2-3; D is possibly TRBD2 (5 bases). The CDR3 spans 12 residues. Trimming left V 4 bases short and J 6 bases short, with 8 bases between. Looked up from germline, CDR1 is SGHTA and CDR2 is FQGTGA. This CDR3 is CASSSAGDTQYF. DNA of the CDR3: TGTGCCAGCAGCTCCGCGGGTGATACGCAGTATTTT.

The chain employs TRBV29-1 and TRBJ1-1; no firm D call. Germline CDR1 and CDR2: SQVTM and ANQGSEA. CDR3 length: 12 amino acids. V was pared by 5 bases and J by 0 bases, with 7 bases between. Written as DNA, the CDR3 is TGCAGCGTTAGGAACCTGAACACTGAAGCTTTCTTT. Encoded protein: CSVRNLNTEAFF. The complete variable domain, with remaining parts taken from reference TRBV29-1 and TRBJ1-1, reads SAVISQKPSRDICQRGTSLTIQCQVDSQVTMMFWYRQQPGQSLTLIATANQGSEATYESGFVIDKFPISRPNLTFSTLTVSNMSPEDSSIYLCSVRNLNTEAFFGQGTRLTVV.

This clonotype has ten or more counts. The genes are TRBV9 and TRBJ1-5; D not certain. Trimming pared 3 bases from V and 4 bases from J, leaving 8 bases between. Germline loops: CDR1 SGDLS, CDR2 YYNGEE. CDR3 length: 13 residues. CDR3 amino acids: CASSDTGNQPQHF. In DNA, the CDR3 is TGTGCCAGCAGCGACACGGGAAATCAGCCCCAGCATTTT.